These 19 T cell receptor beta chains share one sample of origin, sequenced in a study of blood T cell repertoires in COVID-19. Generated by immunoSEQ multiplex PCR, the TCRdb table keeps only in-frame clones and is missing some. This sample yields over 200,000 clones, of which 80% to 90% are seen a single time; roughly 4.9% belongs to the top ten. Sample: PBMCs or T cells enriched from blood (not recorded which). These receptors were obtained from a woman under 40 who had been exposed to COVID-19.

The chain couples TRBV2 to TRBJ2-7, with a weak D call TRBD2 (6 bases). The CDR3 loop spans 15 amino acids. CDR1 and CDR2 (germline): SNHLY, FYNNEI. V was shortened by 3 bases and J by 3 bases, with 15 bases between the two germline ends. CDR3 DNA: TGTGCCAGCAGTGAGAGTCTAGCGACCTTCTACGAGCAGTACTTC. Translated, it gives CASSESLATFYEQYF. Combining the CDR3 with reference TRBV2 and TRBJ2-7 gives the whole variable domain EPEVTQTPSHQVTQMGQEVILRCVPISNHLYFYWYRQILGQKVEFLVSFYNNEISEKSEIFDDQFSVERPDGSNFTLKIRSTKLEDSAMYFCASSESLATFYEQYFGPGTRLTVT.

This chain uses TRBV27 with TRBJ2-5; 9 positions agree with TRBD1. V lost 5 bases and J lost 2; bases outside the gene matches: 6. The CDR3 runs to 15 residues. Germline values: CDR1 MNHEY, CDR2 SMNVEV (reference sequence). In DNA, the CDR3 is TGTGCCAGCAGTCCCGGGACAGGGAGGCAAGAGACCCAGTACTTC. Encoded protein: CASSPGTGRQETQYF.

This chain connects TRBV5-1 to TRBJ1-4; 7 bases map to TRBD1. The V gene's germline CDR1 is SGHRS and CDR2 YFSETQ. The CDR3 has 15 residues. Unmatched junction bases numbered 2, after V lost 3 bases and J lost 0 bases. In DNA, the CDR3 is TGCGCCAGCAGCTCACAGGGGACAACTAATGAAAAACTGTTTTTT. Its translation: CASSSQGTTNEKLFF.

CDR3 DNA: TGTGCCAGCAGCATTACAGGGAACAATTCACCCCTCCACTTT. Translating it yields CASSITGNNSPLHF. The genes are TRBV6-4 and TRBJ1-6, with TRBD1 as a possible D gene (6 bases). The V gene lost 6 bases and the J gene lost 7 bases, with 13 bases spanning the gap. Germline CDR1 reads MRHNA; CDR2 reads SNTAGT. The CDR3 totals 14 residues.

The V call is TRBV5-4, the J call TRBJ1-1; no definite D call. Germline assignment: CDR1 SGHNT and CDR2 YYREEE (reference sequence). Trimming left V 1 base short and J 4 bases short, with 26 bases between. This CDR3 contains 19 residues. In DNA, the CDR3 is TGTGCCAGCAGCTTGTCGTACGCCTTCTCTCGCGGCGGGCTCACTGAAGCTTTCTTT. Its protein is CASSLSYAFSRGGLTEAFF.

The rearrangement joins TRBV12-2 to TRBJ1-1; TRBD1, the table's D call, was not compared with the DNA. TRBV12-2 is a listed pseudogene. The CDR3 runs 15 residues. CDR3 residues: CASRLALQVSAEAFF. The DNA of the CDR3 is TGTGCAAGTCGCTTAGCTTTACAGGTGAGCGCTGAAGCTTTCTTT.

The chain couples TRBV5-1 to TRBJ1-1; possible D gene TRBD1, 5 bases. The CDR3 runs 15 residues. Trimming stripped 0 bases from V and 6 bases from J, with 15 bases between. The V gene's germline CDR1 is SGHRS and CDR2 YFSETQ. The CDR3 loop is CASSLVFRAFSEAFF. The DNA for the CDR3 is TGCGCCAGCAGCTTGGTTTTCAGGGCATTTTCTGAAGCTTTCTTT.

V usage is TRBV30 and J usage is TRBJ1-4; maybe TRBD1 (5 bases). The CDR3 spans 12 residues. V shed 1 base and J shed 8 bases, with 8 bases lying between them. Germline V gene data show CDR1 as GTSNPN and CDR2 as SVGIG (reference sequence). CDR3: CAWSGGGEKLFF. Written as DNA, the CDR3 is TGTGCCTGGAGTGGCGGGGGGGAAAAACTGTTTTTT.

This clone was seen more than once but under ten times. The genes are TRBV3-1 (or the pseudogene TRBV3-2) and TRBJ1-6; D possibly corresponds to TRBD1 (6 bases). CDR1 and CDR2 (germline): LGHDT, YNNKEL (reference sequence). V dropped 0 bases and J dropped 6 bases, with 9 bases sitting between them. This CDR3 has 15 residues. The CDR3 DNA reads TGTGCCAGCAGCCAAGATAACAGGGCTAATTCACCCCTCCACTTT. Its protein is CASSQDNRANSPLHF.

This clone was counted once. The chain employs TRBV12-3 or TRBV12-4 and TRBJ1-2; D gene unclear. Trimming left V 6 bases short and J 2 bases short, with 7 bases between. The CDR3 is made up of 12 amino acids. DNA of the CDR3: TGTGCCAGCAGCTACCTAAACTATGGCTACACCTTC. Protein sequence: CASSYLNYGYTF.

The rearrangement uses TRBV5-1 and TRBJ1-2; 11 positions match TRBD1. Germline V gene data show CDR1 as SGHRS and CDR2 as YFSETQ. Trimming cost V 7 bases and J 6 bases; bases outside gene matches: 17. The CDR3 runs to 17 residues. The CDR3: CASRPSSGQGVYNGYTF. CDR3 DNA: TGCGCCAGCCGTCCGTCCTCGGGACAGGGGGTGTATAATGGCTACACCTTC.

The chain recombines TRBV19 with TRBJ1-6; D is ambiguous. The CDR3 contains 16 residues. Germline V CDR1 and CDR2: LNHDA, SQIVND (reference sequence). V was pared by 5 bases and J by 3 bases, with 14 bases between. This CDR3 is CASSSQQTNYNSPLHF. CDR3 bases: TGTGCCAGTAGTTCCCAGCAGACAAACTATAATTCACCCCTCCACTTT.

The V gene is TRBV2, the J gene TRBJ1-5; D remains ambiguous. Trimming pared 6 bases from V and 6 bases from J, leaving 12 bases between. Germline CDR1 SNHLY, CDR2 FYNNEI. The CDR3 loop spans 13 amino acids. This CDR3 is CASRDSPSQPQHF. CDR3 DNA: TGTGCCAGCAGGGACTCTCCAAGTCAGCCCCAGCATTTT. Full variable domain (remainder filled in from reference TRBV2 and TRBJ1-5): EPEVTQTPSHQVTQMGQEVILRCVPISNHLYFYWYRQILGQKVEFLVSFYNNEISEKSEIFDDQFSVERPDGSNFTLKIRSTKLEDSAMYFCASRDSPSQPQHFGDGTRLSIL.

V usage is TRBV24-1 and J usage is TRBJ2-2; TRBD1 matches 8 bases. V lost 4 bases, J lost 1 base, and 4 bases stayed unmatched. The CDR3 sequence is 16 residues long. CDR1 is KGHDR, CDR2 SFDVKD, per germline. CDR3 in amino acids: CATSEAGTGNTGELFF. Written as DNA, the CDR3 is TGTGCCACCAGTGAGGCCGGGACAGGGAACACCGGGGAGCTGTTTTTT.

The chain links TRBV28 to TRBJ2-7; 10 bases align to TRBD2. V was pared by 4 bases and J by 2 bases, with 5 bases of the junction left unmatched. CDR3 length: 15 residues. The germline gives CDR1 MDHEN, CDR2 SYDVKM. The CDR3 spells CASSSGLAKAYEQYF. The CDR3 nucleotides are TGTGCCAGCAGTTCGGGACTAGCGAAGGCCTACGAGCAGTACTTC. The full variable domain, completed using reference TRBV28 and TRBJ2-7, is DVKVTQSSRYLVKRTGEKVFLECVQDMDHENMFWYRQDPGLGLRLIYFSYDVKMKEKGDIPEGYSVSREKKERFSLILESASTNQTSMYLCASSSGLAKAYEQYFGPGTRLTVT.

This sequence joins TRBV9 and TRBJ1-2; the D gene is possibly TRBD1 (5 bases). This CDR3 comprises 15 residues. The germline gives CDR1 SGDLS, CDR2 YYNGEE. Trimming shortened V by 6 bases and J by 4 bases, and 19 bases separated the two germline ends. The chain's CDR3 is CASTVGRGPTYGYTF. For the CDR3, the DNA is TGTGCCAGCACCGTGGGGAGGGGCCCTACCTATGGCTACACCTTC.

The V and J genes are TRBV5-1 and TRBJ2-1, with 8 bases identical to TRBD1. Germline loops: CDR1 SGHRS, CDR2 YFSETQ. V lost 2 bases to trimming and J lost 1 base; unmatched junction nucleotides: 5. This CDR3 is built from 16 residues. In DNA, the CDR3 is TGCGCCAGCAGCTTACCTAGGACAGGGTCCTACAATGAGCAGTTCTTC. The encoded protein is CASSLPRTGSYNEQFF. The full variable domain, with the rest looked up from reference TRBV5-1 and TRBJ2-1, is KAGVTQTPRYLIKTRGQQVTLSCSPISGHRSVSWYQQTPGQGLQFLFEYFSETQRNKGNFPGRFSGRQFSNSRSEMNVSTLELGDSALYLCASSLPRTGSYNEQFFGPGTRLTVL.

The V gene is TRBV6-5, the J gene TRBJ1-6, with D maybe TRBD1 (6 bases). Germline V gene data show CDR1 as MNHEY and CDR2 as SVGAGI. CDR3 size: 15 residues. V was pared by 8 bases and J by 7 bases, with 18 bases between. The CDR3 sequence: CASRNNRVGNSPLHF. CDR3 bases: TGTGCCAGCCGGAATAACAGGGTGGGGAATTCACCCCTCCACTTT.

This chain links TRBV7-8 with TRBJ2-2, with 7 positions matching TRBD1. CDR1 SGHVS and CDR2 FQNEAQ come from the germline V gene. The CDR3 is 14 residues long. V trimming: 7 bases; J trimming: 5 bases; junction bases outside the gene matches: 7. The CDR3: CASTGTASTGELFF. The CDR3 bases are TGTGCCAGCACCGGGACAGCCTCGACCGGGGAGCTGTTTTTT.